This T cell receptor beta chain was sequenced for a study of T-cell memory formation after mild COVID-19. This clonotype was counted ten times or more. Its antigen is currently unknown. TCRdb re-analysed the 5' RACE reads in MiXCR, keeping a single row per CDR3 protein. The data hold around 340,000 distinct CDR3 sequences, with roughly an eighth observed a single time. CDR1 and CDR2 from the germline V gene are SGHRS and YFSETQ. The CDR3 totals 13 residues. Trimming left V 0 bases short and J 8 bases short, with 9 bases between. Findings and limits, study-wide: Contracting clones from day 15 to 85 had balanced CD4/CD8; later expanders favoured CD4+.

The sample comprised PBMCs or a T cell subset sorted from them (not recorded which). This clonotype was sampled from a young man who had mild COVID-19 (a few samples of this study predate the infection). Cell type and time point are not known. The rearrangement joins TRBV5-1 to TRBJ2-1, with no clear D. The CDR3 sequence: CASSLVGSHEQFF. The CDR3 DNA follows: TGCGCCAGCAGCTTGGTTGGGTCCCATGAGCAGTTCTTC.